The clone carrying this T cell receptor beta chain was recorded many times. What it recognizes is unknown. The time point is: patch test 2, 6 weeks after DPC sensitization. Treatment here: therapeutic diphenylcyclopropenone sensitization with weekly scalp DPC. Germline CDR1 is SGHRS and CDR2 is YFSETQ. V shed 4 bases, J shed 4 bases, and the junction held 5 bases outside the gene matches. CDR3 size: 13 residues. TCRdb re-analysed the RACE reads in MiXCR, keeping a single row per CDR3 protein. The table lists about 80,000 distinct CDR3 sequences, 10% of them singletons. This record belongs to a study of human T cells and chemical hapten exposure. Notes on the study in general: Large CDR3 similarity clusters arose significantly more often from expanded TCRs than from controls.

This clonotype originated in a woman aged 25 to 45 with alopecia areata. Some clones in this sample may be carry-over from other donors' samples. The specimen was whole blood, collected in connection with sensitization to the hapten diphenylcyclopropenone (DPC). V is TRBV5-1 and J is TRBJ2-7; 7 nucleotides align to TRBD1. CDR3 nucleotide sequence: TGCGCCAGCAGCCCCCCCAGGGGGTACGAGCAGTACTTC. It encodes CASSPPRGYEQYF.